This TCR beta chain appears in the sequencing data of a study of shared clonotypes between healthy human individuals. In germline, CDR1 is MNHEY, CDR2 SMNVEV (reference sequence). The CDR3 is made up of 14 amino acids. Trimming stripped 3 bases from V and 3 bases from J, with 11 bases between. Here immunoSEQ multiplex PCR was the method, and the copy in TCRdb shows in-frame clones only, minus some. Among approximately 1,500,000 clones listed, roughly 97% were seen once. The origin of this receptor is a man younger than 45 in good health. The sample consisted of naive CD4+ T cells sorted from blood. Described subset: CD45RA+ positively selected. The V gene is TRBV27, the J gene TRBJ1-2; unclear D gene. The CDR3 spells CASSFSRHHYGYTF. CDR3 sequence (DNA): TGTGCCAGCAGTTTTTCTAGACACCACTATGGCTACACCTTC.